The 5 T cell receptor beta chains listed next were all sequenced from one sample in a study of blood T cell repertoires in COVID-19. TCRdb keeps only in-frame clones here, not all; method: immunoSEQ multiplex PCR. The table has 160,000 or so clones, approximately 80% seen once; the top ten hold roughly 14%. Sequencing was carried out using peripheral blood. These TCRs come from a woman of 80 years or more with acute or convalescent COVID-19.

This clone has more than one count but fewer than ten. The chain employs TRBV7-8 and TRBJ1-6; D ambiguous. V was clipped by 1 base and J by 12 bases, with 13 bases between them. This CDR3 is built from 14 residues. Germline-derived CDR1 and CDR2 are SGHVS and FQNEAQ. This chain's CDR3 is CASSLVWRPEPLHF. Written as DNA, the CDR3 is TGTGCCAGCAGCTTAGTTTGGCGGCCGGAACCCCTCCACTTT.

The V call is TRBV19, the J call TRBJ1-5; D is perhaps TRBD1 (5 bases). CDR1 is LNHDA and CDR2 is SQIVND in the germline V gene (reference sequence). Between the trimmed V and J ends, which lost 4 bases and 0 bases, there was a span of 19 bases. The CDR3 spans 18 residues. In DNA form, the CDR3 reads TGTGCCAGTAGTACCCGGGGGAGGGCGTACGATAGCAATCAGCCCCAGCATTTT. It yields the protein CASSTRGRAYDSNQPQHF.

The table lists this clone with a few counts. This chain's CDR3 is CASSPSGTGDYEQYF. DNA for the CDR3: TGTGCCAGCTCACCTTCAGGGACAGGGGATTACGAGCAGTACTTC. The V and J genes are TRBV18 and TRBJ2-7, with TRBD1 matching 10 bases. Germline trimming cut 3 bases from V and 4 bases from J; bases unmatched to any gene: 6. This CDR3 region has 15 residues. Germline V gene sequence: CDR1 KGHSH, CDR2 LQKENI.

The V gene is TRBV19, the J gene TRBJ2-1, with 9 bases matching TRBD2. CDR3 length equals 15 residues. The V segment lost 5 bases and the J segment 4 bases; nucleotides outside the gene matches: 6. Looked up from germline, CDR1 is LNHDA and CDR2 is SQIVND (reference sequence). DNA for the CDR3: TGTGCCAGTAGTCCCCAGCGGGGGGTATACAATGAGCAGTTCTTC. It codes for CASSPQRGVYNEQFF.

The J gene is TRBJ2-7, the V gene TRBV7-2, with 7 bases matching TRBD1. V shed 1 base and J 7 bases; nucleotides not matched to a gene: 10. There are 15 residues in the CDR3. CDR1 is SGHTA, CDR2 FQGNSA, per germline. The CDR3 bases are TGTGCCAGCAGCTTAGGATGGACAGGCCCTTGGGAGCAGTACTTC. Translating gives CASSLGWTGPWEQYF.